This T cell receptor (beta chain) was profiled in a study of a mutant IDH1 vaccine in newly diagnosed glioma. Study details: Averaging 40.4 years of age, treated patients were roughly 60% male and about 38% female. Every participant had undergone radiotherapy, temozolomide, or both before, and most underwent both.

Trimming cost V 4 bases and J 5 bases, with 12 bases left between them. Germline-derived CDR1 and CDR2 are SGHNT and YYREEE (reference sequence). This CDR3 contains 13 residues. TCRdb's copy holds only in-frame clones and misses some; the assay was immunoSEQ multiplex PCR. The sample yields tens of thousands of clones, around four fifths seen once. Study-level results: Seemingly, top peripheral T cell clonotype changes bore no relation to pseudoprogression.

Time point here: baseline, week 1 (first vaccination visit). Described treatment: pre-vaccination baseline after standard-of-care therapy. Tumors from donors were new WHO grade 3 or 4 IDH1-mutant astrocytomas with ATRX loss. Of note for this clone: The antigen is unknown.

The source is a woman aged 50 to 60 with glioma. The sequencing here drew on PBMCs, taken from a glioma patient treated with radiotherapy, temozolomide or both. The chain is built from TRBV5-4 and TRBJ1-2, with D perhaps TRBD1 (6 bases). The CDR3 nucleotides are TGTGCCAGCAGCCAAGGGGGGGGGTATGGCTACACCTTC. Amino acids: CASSQGGGYGYTF.